This T cell receptor beta chain was retrieved from a study of T-cell reconstitution after alpha-beta-depleted transplantation in children. Broader study findings: Several hundred expanded graft clones reportedly were the source of alpha-beta T cells about two months after transplant. Most T-cell counts and diversity one year after the transplant came from T cells that were newly produced.

With regard to this clonotype: Its antigen is currently unknown.

The CDR3 runs 16 residues. Trimming cost V 5 bases and J 2 bases, with 16 bases left between them. CDR1 and CDR2 (germline): SGHVS, FNYEAQ. TCRbeta library construction was performed incorporating unique molecular identifiers. TCRdb reanalysed the PCR reads using MiXCR and keeps one entry per CDR3 protein. This table holds 95,000 to 150,000 distinct CDR3 sequences, under 25% found once. The TCR sequence derives from a male patient aged 2-10 years who had a stem cell transplant for chronic granulomatous disease, so the T cells may come from the graft donor. The sequencing used PBMCs, mostly from graft donor cells, collected 180 days after TCRalphabeta/CD19-depleted stem cell transplant. V and J are TRBV7-6 and TRBJ1-3, with a tentative D call TRBD1 (5 bases). The CDR3 here is CASSPVLGPAGNTIYF. CDR3 DNA sequence: TGTGCCAGCAGCCCAGTCTTGGGACCGGCTGGAAACACCATATATTTT.